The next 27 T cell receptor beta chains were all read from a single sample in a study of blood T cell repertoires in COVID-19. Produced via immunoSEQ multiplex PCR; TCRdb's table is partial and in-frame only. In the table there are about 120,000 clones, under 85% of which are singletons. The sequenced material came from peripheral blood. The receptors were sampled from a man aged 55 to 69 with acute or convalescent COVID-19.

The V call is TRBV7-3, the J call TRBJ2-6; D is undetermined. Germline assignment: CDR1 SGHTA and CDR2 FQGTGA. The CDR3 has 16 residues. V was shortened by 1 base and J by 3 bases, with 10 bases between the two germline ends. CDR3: CASSLIPRVGANVLTF. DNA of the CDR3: TGTGCCAGCAGCTTAATCCCCCGGGTTGGGGCCAACGTCCTGACTTTC.

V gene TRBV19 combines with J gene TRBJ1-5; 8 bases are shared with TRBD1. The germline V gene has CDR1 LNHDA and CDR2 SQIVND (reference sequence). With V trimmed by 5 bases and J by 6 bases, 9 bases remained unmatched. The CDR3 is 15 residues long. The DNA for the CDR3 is TGTGCCAGTAGTTCGCGACAGGGGATAGTTCAGCCCCAGCATTTT. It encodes CASSSRQGIVQPQHF. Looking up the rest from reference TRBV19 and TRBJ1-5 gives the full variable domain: DGGITQSPKYLFRKEGQNVTLSCEQNLNHDAMYWYRQDPGQGLRLIYYSQIVNDFQKGDIAEGYSVSREKKESFPLTVTSAQKNPTAFYLCASSSRQGIVQPQHFGDGTRLSIL.

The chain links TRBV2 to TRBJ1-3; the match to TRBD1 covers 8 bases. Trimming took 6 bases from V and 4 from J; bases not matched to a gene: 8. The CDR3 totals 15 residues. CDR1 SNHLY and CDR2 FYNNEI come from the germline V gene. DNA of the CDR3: TGTGCCAGCAGACCTTGGACAGGGACGGGAAACACCATATATTTT. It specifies CASRPWTGTGNTIYF.

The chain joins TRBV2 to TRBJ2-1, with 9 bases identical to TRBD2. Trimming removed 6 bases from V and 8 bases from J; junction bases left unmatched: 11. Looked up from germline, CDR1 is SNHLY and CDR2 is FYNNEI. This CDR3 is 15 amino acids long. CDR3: CASSILGTSFDEQFF. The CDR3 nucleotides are TGTGCCAGCAGCATCTTAGGGACTAGCTTCGATGAGCAGTTCTTC.

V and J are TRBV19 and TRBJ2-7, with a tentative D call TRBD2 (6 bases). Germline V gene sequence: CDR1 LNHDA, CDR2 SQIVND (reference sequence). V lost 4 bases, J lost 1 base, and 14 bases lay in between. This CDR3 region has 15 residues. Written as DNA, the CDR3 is TGTGCCAGTAGTAGGATGGAGGGGTTATCCTACGAGCAGTACTTC. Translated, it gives CASSRMEGLSYEQYF.

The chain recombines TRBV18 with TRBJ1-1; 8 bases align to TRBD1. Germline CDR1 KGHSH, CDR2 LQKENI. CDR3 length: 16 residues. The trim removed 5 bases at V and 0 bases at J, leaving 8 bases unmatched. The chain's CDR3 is CASSDDRGLMNTEAFF. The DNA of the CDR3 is TGTGCCAGCTCAGACGACAGGGGCTTAATGAACACTGAAGCTTTCTTT.

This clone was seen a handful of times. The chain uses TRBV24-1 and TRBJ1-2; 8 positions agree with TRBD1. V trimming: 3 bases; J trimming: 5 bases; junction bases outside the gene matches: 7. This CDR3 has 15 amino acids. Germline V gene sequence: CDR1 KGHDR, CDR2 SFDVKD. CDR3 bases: TGTGCCACCAGTGATCCCGGGACAGGTCATTATGGCTACACCTTC. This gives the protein CATSDPGTGHYGYTF.

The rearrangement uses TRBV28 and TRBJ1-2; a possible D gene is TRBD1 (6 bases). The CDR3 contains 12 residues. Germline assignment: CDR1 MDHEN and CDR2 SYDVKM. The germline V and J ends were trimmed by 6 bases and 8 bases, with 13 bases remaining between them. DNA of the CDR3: TGTGCCAGCAGATCGACAGGATTAGGCTACACCTTC. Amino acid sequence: CASRSTGLGYTF.

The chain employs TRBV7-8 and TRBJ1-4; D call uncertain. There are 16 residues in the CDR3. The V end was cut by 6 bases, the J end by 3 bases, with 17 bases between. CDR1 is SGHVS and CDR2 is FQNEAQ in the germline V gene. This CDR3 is CASSQRRVRANEKLFF. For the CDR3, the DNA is TGTGCCAGCAGTCAGCGGAGGGTGAGGGCTAATGAAAAACTGTTTTTT.

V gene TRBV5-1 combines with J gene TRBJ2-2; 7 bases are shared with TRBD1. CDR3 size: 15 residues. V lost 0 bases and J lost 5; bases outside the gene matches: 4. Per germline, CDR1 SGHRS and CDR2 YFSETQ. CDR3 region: CASSLEAGGTGELFF. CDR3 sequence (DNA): TGCGCCAGCAGCTTGGAGGCAGGGGGAACCGGGGAGCTGTTTTTT.

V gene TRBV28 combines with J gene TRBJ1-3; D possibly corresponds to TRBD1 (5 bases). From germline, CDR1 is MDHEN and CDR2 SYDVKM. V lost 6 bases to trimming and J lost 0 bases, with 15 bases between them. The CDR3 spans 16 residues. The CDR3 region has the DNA TGTGCCAGCAGAAATTCGGGGACTACCTCTGGAAACACCATATATTTT. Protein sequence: CASRNSGTTSGNTIYF.

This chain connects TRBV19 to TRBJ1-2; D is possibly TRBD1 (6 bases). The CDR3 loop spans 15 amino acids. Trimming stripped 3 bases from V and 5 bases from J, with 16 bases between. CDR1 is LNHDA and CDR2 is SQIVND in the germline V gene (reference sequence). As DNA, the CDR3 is TGTGCCAGTAGTATGGGCAGGGGTTTGGGGTATGGCTACACCTTC. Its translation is CASSMGRGLGYGYTF.

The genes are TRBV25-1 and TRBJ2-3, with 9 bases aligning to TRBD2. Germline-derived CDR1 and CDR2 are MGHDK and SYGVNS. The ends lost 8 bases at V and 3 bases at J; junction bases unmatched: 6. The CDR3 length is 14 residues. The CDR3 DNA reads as TGTGCCAGCTCTCGTGCGGGAGGGACAGATACGCAGTATTTT. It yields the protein CASSRAGGTDTQYF.

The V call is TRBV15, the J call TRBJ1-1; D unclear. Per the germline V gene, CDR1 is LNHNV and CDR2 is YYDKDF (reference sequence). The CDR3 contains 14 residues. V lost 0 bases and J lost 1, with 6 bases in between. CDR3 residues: CATSRDLANTEAFF. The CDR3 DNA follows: TGTGCCACCAGCAGAGATCTAGCGAACACTGAAGCTTTCTTT.

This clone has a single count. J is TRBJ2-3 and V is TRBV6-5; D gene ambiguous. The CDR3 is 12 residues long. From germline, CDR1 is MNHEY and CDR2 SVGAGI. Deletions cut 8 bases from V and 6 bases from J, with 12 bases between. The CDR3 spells CASGGQTDTQYF. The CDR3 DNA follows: TGTGCCAGCGGCGGCCAGACGGATACGCAGTATTTT.

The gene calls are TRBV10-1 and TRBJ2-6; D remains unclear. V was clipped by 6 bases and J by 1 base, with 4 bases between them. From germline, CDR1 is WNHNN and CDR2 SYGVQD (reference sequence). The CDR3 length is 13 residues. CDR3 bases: TGCGCCAGCAGGAGTTCTGGGGCCAACGTCCTGACTTTC. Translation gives CASRSSGANVLTF.

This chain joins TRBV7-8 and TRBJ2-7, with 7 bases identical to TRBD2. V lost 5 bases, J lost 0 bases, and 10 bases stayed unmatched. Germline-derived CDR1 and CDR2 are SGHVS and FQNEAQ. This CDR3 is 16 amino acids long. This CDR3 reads CASSPYGRGSSYEQYF. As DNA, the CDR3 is TGTGCCAGCAGCCCTTACGGGCGGGGGAGCTCCTACGAGCAGTACTTC.

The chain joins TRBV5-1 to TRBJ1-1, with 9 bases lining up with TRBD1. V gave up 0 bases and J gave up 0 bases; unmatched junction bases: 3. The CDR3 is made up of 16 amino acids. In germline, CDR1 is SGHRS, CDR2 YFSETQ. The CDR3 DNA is TGCGCCAGCAGCTTGGGAGGACAGGGGCTGAACACTGAAGCTTTCTTT. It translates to CASSLGGQGLNTEAFF.

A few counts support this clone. Written as DNA, the CDR3 is TGTGCCAGCAGTCCTCAGGGAGGGGCCAACGTCCTGACTTTC. Translated, it gives CASSPQGGANVLTF. The chain has TRBV27 and TRBJ2-6, with D possibly matching TRBD1 (5 bases). The V end was cut by 5 bases, the J end by 4 bases, with 9 bases between. From germline, CDR1 is MNHEY and CDR2 SMNVEV (reference sequence). CDR3 length: 14 residues. Full variable domain (outside the CDR3, taken from reference TRBV27 and TRBJ2-6): EAQVTQNPRYLITVTGKKLTVTCSQNMNHEYMSWYRQDPGLGLRQIYYSMNVEVTDKGDVPEGYKVSRKEKRNFPLILESPSPNQTSLYFCASSPQGGANVLTFGAGSRLTVL.

The DNA of the CDR3 is TGTGCCAGCAGCGCCCTGGGAGGCGGGGAGCTGTTTTTT. This encodes CASSALGGGELFF. The chain joins TRBV9 to TRBJ2-2; the D gene is possibly TRBD2 (6 bases). The CDR3 runs to 13 residues. The ends were cut back, 3 bases at V and 7 bases at J, with 10 bases in the middle. Germline V lookup: CDR1 SGDLS, CDR2 YYNGEE.

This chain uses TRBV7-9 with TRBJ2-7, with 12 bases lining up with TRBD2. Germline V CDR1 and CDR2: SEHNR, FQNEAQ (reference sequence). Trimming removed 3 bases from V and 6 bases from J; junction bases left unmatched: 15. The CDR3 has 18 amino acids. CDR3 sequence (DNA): TGTGCCAGCAGCTTCTCGCCTAGCGGGAGGGCCGGTCGTCCCGAGCAGTACTTC. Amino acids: CASSFSPSGRAGRPEQYF.

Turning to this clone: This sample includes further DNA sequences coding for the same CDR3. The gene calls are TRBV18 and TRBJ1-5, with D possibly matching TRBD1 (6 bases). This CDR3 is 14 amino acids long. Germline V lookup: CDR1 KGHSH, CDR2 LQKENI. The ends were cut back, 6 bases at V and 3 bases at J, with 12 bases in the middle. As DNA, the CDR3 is TGTGCCAGCTCCCCCAACAGGGACAATCAGCCCCAGCATTTT. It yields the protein CASSPNRDNQPQHF.

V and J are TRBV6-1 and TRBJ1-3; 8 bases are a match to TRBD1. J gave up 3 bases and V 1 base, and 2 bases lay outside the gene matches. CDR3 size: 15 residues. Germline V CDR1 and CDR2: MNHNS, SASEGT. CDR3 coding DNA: TGTGCCAGCAGTGAAGGGACAGGGCGTGGAAACACCATATATTTT. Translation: CASSEGTGRGNTIYF.

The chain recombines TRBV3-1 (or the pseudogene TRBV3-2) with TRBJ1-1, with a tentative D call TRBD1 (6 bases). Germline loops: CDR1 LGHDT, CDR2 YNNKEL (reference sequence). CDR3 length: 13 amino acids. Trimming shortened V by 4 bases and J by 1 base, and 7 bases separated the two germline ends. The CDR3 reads CASSRGQNTEAFF. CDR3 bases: TGTGCCAGCAGCCGGGGACAGAACACTGAAGCTTTCTTT.

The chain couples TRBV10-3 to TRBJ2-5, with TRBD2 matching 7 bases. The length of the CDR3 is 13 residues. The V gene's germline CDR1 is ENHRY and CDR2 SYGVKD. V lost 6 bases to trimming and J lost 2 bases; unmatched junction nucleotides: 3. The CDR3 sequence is CAIRQREQETQYF. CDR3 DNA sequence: TGTGCCATCAGGCAGCGGGAACAAGAGACCCAGTACTTC.

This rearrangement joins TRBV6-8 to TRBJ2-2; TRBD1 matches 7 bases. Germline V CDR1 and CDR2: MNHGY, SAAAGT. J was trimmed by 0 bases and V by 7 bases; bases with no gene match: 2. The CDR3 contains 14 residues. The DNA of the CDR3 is TGTGCCAGCATTGGGACAGCGAACACCGGGGAGCTGTTTTTT. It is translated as CASIGTANTGELFF.

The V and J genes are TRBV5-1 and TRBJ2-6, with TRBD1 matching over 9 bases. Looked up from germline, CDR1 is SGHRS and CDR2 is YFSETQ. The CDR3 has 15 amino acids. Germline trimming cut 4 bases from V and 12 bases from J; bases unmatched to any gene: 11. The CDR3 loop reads CASSPWTGTGSVLTF. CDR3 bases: TGCGCCAGCAGCCCGTGGACCGGGACAGGGTCCGTCCTGACTTTC.